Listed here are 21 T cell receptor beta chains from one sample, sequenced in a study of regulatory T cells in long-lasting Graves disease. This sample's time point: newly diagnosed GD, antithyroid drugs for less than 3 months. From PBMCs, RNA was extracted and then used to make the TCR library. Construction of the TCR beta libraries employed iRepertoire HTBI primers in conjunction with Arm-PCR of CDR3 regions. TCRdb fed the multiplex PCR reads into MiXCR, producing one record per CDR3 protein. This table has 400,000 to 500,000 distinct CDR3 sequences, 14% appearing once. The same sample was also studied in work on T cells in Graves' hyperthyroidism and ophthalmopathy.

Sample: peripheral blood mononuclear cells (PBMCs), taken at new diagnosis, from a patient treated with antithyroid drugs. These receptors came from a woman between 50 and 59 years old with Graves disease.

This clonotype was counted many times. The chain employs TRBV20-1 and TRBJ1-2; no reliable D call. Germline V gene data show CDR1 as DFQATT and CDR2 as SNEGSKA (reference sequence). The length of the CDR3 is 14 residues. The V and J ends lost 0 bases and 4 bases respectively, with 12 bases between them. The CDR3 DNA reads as TGCAGTGCTAGAGATGTGGGATCGGTCTATGGCTACACCTTC. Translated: CSARDVGSVYGYTF.

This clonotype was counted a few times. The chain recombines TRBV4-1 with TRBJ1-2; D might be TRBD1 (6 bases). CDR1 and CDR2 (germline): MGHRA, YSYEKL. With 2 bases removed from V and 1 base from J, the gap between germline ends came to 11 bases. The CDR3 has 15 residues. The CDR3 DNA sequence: TGCGCCAGCAGCCAACCACCACAGGGTAACTATGGCTACACCTTC. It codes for CASSQPPQGNYGYTF.

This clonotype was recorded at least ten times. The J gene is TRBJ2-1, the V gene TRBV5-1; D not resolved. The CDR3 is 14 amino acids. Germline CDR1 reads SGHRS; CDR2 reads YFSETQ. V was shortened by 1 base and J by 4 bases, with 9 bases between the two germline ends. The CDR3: CASSLQWLYNEQFF. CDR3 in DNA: TGCGCCAGCAGCTTGCAGTGGCTGTACAATGAGCAGTTCTTC.

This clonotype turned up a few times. The CDR3 protein is CASSEGVAADTQYF. In nucleotides, the CDR3 is TGTGCCAGCAGTGAAGGGGTCGCGGCAGATACGCAGTATTTT. The chain uses TRBV25-1 and TRBJ2-3; the D is unclear. Trimming removed 2 bases at V and 4 bases at J, with 10 bases between. From germline, CDR1 is MGHDK and CDR2 SYGVNS. The CDR3 is 14 amino acids.

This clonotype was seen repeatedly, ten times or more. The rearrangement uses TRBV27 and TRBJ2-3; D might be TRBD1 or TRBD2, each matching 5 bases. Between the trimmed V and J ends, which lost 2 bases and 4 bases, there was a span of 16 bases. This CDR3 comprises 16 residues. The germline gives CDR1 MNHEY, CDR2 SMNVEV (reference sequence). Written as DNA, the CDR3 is TGTGCCAGCAGTTTAGTTACGGGACCCCGGGCAGATACGCAGTATTTT. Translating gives CASSLVTGPRADTQYF.

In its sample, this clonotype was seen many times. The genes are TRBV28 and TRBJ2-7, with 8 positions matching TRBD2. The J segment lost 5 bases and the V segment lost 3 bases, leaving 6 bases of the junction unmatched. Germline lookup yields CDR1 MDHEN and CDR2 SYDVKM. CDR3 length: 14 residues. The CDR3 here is CASSFASGSHEQYF. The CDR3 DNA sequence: TGTGCCAGCAGTTTTGCCAGCGGGAGCCACGAGCAGTACTTC.

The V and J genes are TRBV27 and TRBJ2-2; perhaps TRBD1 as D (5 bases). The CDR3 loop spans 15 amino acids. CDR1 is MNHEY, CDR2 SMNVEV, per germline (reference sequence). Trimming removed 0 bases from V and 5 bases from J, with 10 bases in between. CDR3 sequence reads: CASSLSGPTTGELFF. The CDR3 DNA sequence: TGTGCCAGCAGTTTATCGGGGCCGACGACCGGGGAGCTGTTTTTT.

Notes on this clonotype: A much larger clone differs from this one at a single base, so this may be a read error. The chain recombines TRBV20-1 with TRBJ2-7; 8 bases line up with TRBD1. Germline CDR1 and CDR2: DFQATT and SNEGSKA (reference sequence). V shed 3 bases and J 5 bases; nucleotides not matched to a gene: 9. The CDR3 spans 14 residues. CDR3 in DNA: TGCAGTGCTAGGAACCCGGGACAGGCCGACGAGCAGTACTTC. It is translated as CSARNPGQADEQYF.

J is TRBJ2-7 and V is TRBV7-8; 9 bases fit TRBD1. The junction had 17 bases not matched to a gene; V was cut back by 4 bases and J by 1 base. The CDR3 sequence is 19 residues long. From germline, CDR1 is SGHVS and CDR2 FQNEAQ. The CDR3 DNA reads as TGTGCCAGCAGCTATCAACCCGGGACAGGGCGCCAGCGATCCTACGAGCAGTACTTC. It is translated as CASSYQPGTGRQRSYEQYF.

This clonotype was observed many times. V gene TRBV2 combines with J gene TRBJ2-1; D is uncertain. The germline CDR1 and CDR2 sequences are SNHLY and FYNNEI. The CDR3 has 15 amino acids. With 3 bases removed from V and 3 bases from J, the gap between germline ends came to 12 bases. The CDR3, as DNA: TGTGCCAGCAGTGATTCCCAGCCCCTCTACAATGAGCAGTTCTTC. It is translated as CASSDSQPLYNEQFF.

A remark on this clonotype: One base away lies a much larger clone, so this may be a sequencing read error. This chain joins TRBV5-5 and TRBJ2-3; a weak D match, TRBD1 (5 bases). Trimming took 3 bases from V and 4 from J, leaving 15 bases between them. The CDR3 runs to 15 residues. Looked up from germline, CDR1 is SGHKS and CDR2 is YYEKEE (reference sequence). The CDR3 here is CASSSRGRVADTQYF. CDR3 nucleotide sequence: TGTGCCAGCAGCTCTAGGGGCAGGGTAGCAGATACGCAGTATTTT.

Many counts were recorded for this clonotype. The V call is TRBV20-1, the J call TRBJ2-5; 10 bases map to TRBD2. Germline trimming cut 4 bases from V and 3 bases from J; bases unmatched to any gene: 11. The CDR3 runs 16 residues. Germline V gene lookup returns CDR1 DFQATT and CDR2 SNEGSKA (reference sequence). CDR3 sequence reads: CSATAWLAGEKETQYF. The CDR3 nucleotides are TGCAGTGCTACGGCCTGGCTAGCGGGAGAGAAAGAGACCCAGTACTTC.

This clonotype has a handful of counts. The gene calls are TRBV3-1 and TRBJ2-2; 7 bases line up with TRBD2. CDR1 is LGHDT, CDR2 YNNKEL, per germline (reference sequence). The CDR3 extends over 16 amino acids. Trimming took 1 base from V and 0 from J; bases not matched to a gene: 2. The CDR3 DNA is TGTGCCAGCAGCCAAGCGGGGGGAGCGAACACCGGGGAGCTGTTTTTT. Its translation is CASSQAGGANTGELFF.

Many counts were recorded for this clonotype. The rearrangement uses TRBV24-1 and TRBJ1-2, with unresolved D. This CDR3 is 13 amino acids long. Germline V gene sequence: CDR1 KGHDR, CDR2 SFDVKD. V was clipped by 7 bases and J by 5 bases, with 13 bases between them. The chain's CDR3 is CATRDDRFYGYTF. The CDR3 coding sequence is TGTGCCACCAGGGACGACCGTTTTTATGGCTACACCTTC.

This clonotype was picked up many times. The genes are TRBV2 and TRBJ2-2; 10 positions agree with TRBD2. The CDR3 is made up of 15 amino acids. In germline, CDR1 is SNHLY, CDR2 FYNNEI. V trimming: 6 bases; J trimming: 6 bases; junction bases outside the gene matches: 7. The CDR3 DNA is TGTGCCAGCAGGGATCTAGCGGGAGTGTCCGGGGAGCTGTTTTTT. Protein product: CASRDLAGVSGELFF. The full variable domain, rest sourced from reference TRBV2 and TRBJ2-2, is EPEVTQTPSHQVTQMGQEVILRCVPISNHLYFYWYRQILGQKVEFLVSFYNNEISEKSEIFDDQFSVERPDGSNFTLKIRSTKLEDSAMYFCASRDLAGVSGELFFGEGSRLTVL.

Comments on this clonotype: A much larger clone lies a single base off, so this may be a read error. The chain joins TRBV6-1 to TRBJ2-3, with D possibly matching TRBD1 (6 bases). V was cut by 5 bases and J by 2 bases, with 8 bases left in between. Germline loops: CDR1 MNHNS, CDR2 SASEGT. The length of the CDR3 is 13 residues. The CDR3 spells CASSRQVTDTQYF. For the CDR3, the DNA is TGTGCCAGCAGTAGACAGGTCACAGATACGCAGTATTTT.

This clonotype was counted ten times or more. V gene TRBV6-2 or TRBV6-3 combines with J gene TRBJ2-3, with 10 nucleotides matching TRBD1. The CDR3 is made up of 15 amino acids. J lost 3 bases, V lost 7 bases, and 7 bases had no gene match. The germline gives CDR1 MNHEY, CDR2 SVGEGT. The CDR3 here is CASTSPGQGTDTQYF. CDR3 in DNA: TGTGCCAGCACCTCCCCGGGACAGGGGACAGATACGCAGTATTTT.

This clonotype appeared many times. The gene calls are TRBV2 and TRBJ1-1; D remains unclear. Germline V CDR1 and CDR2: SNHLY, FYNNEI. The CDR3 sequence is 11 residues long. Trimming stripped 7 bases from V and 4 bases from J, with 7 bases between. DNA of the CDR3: TGTGCCAGCAACCCCTCCACTGAAGCTTTCTTT. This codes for CASNPSTEAFF.

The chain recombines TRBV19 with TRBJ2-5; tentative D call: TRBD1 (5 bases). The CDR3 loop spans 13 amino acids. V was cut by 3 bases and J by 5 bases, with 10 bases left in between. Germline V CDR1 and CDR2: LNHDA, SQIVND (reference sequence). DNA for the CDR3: TGTGCCAGTAGTATGTGGGGCGAGGAGACCCAGTACTTC. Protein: CASSMWGEETQYF.

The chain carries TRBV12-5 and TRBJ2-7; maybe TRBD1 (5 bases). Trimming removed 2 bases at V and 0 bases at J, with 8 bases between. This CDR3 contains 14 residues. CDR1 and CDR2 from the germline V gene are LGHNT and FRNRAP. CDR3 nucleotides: TGTGCTAGTGGTTTGTGGCAGGGCTCCTACGAGCAGTACTTC. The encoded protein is CASGLWQGSYEQYF.

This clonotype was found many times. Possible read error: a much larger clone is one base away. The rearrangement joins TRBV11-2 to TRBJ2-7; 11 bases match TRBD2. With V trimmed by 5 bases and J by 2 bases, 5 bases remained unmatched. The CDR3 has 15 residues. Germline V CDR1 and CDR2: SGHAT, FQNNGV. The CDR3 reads CASSHGTSGTYEQYF. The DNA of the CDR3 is TGTGCCAGCAGCCACGGGACTAGCGGTACCTACGAGCAGTACTTC.